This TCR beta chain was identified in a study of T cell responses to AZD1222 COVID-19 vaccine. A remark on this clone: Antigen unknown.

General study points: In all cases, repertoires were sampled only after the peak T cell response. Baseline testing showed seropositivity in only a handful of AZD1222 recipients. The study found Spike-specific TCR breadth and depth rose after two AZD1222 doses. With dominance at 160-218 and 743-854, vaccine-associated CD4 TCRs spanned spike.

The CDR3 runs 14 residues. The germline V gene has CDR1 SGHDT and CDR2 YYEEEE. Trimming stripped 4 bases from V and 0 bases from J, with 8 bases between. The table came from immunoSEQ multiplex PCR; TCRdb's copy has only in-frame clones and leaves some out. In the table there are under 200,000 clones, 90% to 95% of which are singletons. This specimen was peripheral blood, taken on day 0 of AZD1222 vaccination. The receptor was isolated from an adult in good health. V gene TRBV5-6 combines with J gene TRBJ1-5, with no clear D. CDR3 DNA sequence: TGTGCCAGCAGCCCGGCGCTTAGCAATCAGCCCCAGCATTTT. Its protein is CASSPALSNQPQHF.